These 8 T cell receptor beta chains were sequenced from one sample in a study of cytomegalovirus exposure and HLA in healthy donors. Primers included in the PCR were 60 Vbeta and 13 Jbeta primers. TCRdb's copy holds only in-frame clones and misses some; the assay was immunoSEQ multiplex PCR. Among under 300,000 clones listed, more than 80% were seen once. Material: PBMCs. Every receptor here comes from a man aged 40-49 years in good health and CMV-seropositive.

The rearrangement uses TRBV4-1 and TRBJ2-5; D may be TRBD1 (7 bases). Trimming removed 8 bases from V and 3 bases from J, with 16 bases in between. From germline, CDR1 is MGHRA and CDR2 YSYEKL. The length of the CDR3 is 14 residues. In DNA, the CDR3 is TGCGCCAGCCAGCGGGTCCAGGGGGAAGAGACCCAGTACTTC. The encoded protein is CASQRVQGEETQYF.

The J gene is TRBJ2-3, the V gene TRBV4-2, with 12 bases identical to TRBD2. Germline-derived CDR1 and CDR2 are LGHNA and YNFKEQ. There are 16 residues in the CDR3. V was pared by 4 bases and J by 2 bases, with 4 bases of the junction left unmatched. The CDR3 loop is CASSRGLAGITDTQYF. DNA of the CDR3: TGTGCCAGCAGCCGAGGACTAGCGGGGATCACAGATACGCAGTATTTT.

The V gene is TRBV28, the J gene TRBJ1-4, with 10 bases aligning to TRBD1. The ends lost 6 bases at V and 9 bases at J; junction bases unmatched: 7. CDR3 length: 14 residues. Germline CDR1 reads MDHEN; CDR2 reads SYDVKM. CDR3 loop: CASSSGTGVQKLFF. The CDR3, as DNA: TGTGCCAGCAGCTCCGGGACAGGGGTTCAAAAACTGTTTTTT.

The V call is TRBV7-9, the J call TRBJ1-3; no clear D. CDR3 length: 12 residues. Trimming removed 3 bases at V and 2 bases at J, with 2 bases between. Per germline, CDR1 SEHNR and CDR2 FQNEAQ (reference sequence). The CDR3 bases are TGTGCCAGCAGCTTCACTGGAAACACCATATATTTT. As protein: CASSFTGNTIYF.

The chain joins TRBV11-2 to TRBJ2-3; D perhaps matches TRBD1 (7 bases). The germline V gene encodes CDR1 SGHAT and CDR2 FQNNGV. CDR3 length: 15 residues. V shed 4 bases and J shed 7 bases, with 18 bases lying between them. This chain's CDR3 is CASSWGDSGRNTQYF. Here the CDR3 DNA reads TGTGCCAGCAGCTGGGGGGACAGTGGGAGAAATACGCAGTATTTT.

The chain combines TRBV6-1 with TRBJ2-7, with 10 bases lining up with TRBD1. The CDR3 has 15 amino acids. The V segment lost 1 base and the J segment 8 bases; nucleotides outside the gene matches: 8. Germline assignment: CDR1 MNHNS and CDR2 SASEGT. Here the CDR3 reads CASSEVWTGGLQQYF. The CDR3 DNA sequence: TGTGCCAGCAGTGAAGTCTGGACAGGGGGTTTACAGCAGTACTTC.

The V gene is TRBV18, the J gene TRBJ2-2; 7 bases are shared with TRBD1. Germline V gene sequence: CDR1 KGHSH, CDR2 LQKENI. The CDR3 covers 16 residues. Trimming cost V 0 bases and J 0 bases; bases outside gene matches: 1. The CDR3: CASSPPGQANTGELFF. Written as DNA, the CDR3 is TGTGCCAGCTCACCACCTGGACAGGCGAACACCGGGGAGCTGTTTTTT.

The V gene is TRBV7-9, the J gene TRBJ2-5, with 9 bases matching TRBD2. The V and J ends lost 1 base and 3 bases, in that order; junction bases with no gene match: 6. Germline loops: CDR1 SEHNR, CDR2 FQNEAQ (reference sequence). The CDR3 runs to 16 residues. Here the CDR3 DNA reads TGTGCCAGCAGCTTAGTGGGCGGGAGGGATGAAGAGACCCAGTACTTC. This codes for CASSLVGGRDEETQYF. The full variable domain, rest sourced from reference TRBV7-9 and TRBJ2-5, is DTGVSQNPRHKITKRGQNVTFRCDPISEHNRLYWYRQTLGQGPEFLTYFQNEAQLEKSRLLSDRFSAERPKGSFSTLEIQRTEQGDSAMYLCASSLVGGRDEETQYFGPGTRLLVL.